Below, 30 T cell receptor beta chains from the same sample are listed, as sequenced in a study of blood T cell repertoires in COVID-19 (TCRdb year 2020). The method was the immunoSEQ multiplex PCR assay. TCRdb obtained this table from immuneACCESS and retained in-frame rearrangements with V and J assigned. These tables miss some clones; where compared with another copy, unresolved V genes account for less than half of the shortfall, and the remainder is unexplained. In all, the sample holds 220,000 or so clones, and around 83% of those were seen once. Of the sample, 8.2% is held by the ten largest clones. The specimen sequenced was peripheral blood. The receptors stem from a woman of 80 years or more with COVID-19, enrolled during active disease.

This clone turned up a few times. This chain connects TRBV5-4 to TRBJ2-7; possible D gene TRBD1, 5 bases. Germline V gene sequence: CDR1 SGHNT, CDR2 YYREEE (reference sequence). The CDR3 is 13 amino acids. With 1 base removed from V and 2 bases from J, the gap between germline ends came to 7 bases. The CDR3 spells CASSLPGTYEQYF. The CDR3 bases are TGTGCCAGCAGCTTGCCAGGGACCTACGAGCAGTACTTC.

The CDR3 loop is CASSPSDSYGYTF. CDR3 sequence (DNA): TGTGCCAGCAGCCCGTCCGACTCCTATGGCTACACCTTC. V is TRBV7-8 and J is TRBJ1-2; D is uncertain. The ends were cut back, 5 bases at V and 4 bases at J, with 11 bases in the middle. This CDR3 has 13 residues. Germline-derived CDR1 and CDR2 are SGHVS and FQNEAQ. The whole variable domain, filled in from reference TRBV7-8 and TRBJ1-2, reads GAGVSQSPRYKVAKRGQDVALRCDPISGHVSLFWYQQALGQGPEFLTYFQNEAQLDKSGLPSDRFFAERPEGSVSTLKIQRTQQEDSAVYLCASSPSDSYGYTFGSGTRLTVV.

This clone appeared a single time. This chain links TRBV4-2 with TRBJ2-1; 12 bases fit TRBD2. J was trimmed by 5 bases and V by 0 bases; bases with no gene match: 5. Germline CDR1 and CDR2: LGHNA and YNFKEQ. This CDR3 is 17 amino acids long. CDR3 in DNA: TGTGCCAGCAGCCAAGATCAGGCTAGCGGGAGGGACAATGAGCAGTTCTTC. Protein product: CASSQDQASGRDNEQFF.

The V call is TRBV9, the J call TRBJ2-3; 13 bases align to TRBD2. The junction had 16 bases not matched to a gene; V was cut back by 4 bases and J by 5 bases. This CDR3 region has 19 residues. From germline, CDR1 is SGDLS and CDR2 YYNGEE. The CDR3 DNA reads TGTGCCAGCAGCCCGACGGGACTAGCGGGGTTATCGAGTCTAGATACGCAGTATTTT. It is translated as CASSPTGLAGLSSLDTQYF.

As DNA, the CDR3 is TGTGCCAGCAGAAAGGACAGGGACGGTCAGCCCCAGCATTTT. Protein sequence: CASRKDRDGQPQHF. The chain joins TRBV6-5 to TRBJ1-5; 8 bases are shared with TRBD1. V dropped 6 bases and J dropped 6; count of bases not matched to a gene: 7. This CDR3 spans 14 amino acids. Germline assignment: CDR1 MNHEY and CDR2 SVGAGI.

J is TRBJ2-7 and V is TRBV2, with TRBD2 as a possible D gene (6 bases). Germline values: CDR1 SNHLY, CDR2 FYNNEI. This CDR3 contains 15 residues. Trimming pared 0 bases from V and 4 bases from J, leaving 13 bases between. For the CDR3, the DNA is TGTGCCAGCAGTGAAGCACTAGCCCTTGAATACGAGCAGTACTTC. Amino acid sequence: CASSEALALEYEQYF. The full variable domain, with the rest looked up from reference TRBV2 and TRBJ2-7, is EPEVTQTPSHQVTQMGQEVILRCVPISNHLYFYWYRQILGQKVEFLVSFYNNEISEKSEIFDDQFSVERPDGSNFTLKIRSTKLEDSAMYFCASSEALALEYEQYFGPGTRLTVT.

V is TRBV7-8 and J is TRBJ1-1; 10 nucleotides line up with TRBD1. V dropped 2 bases and J dropped 4; count of bases not matched to a gene: 4. The CDR3 is 15 amino acids. From germline, CDR1 is SGHVS and CDR2 FQNEAQ. As DNA, the CDR3 is TGTGCCAGCAGCTTATGGACAGGGGGGGTCACTGAAGCTTTCTTT. Its protein product is CASSLWTGGVTEAFF.

The chain links TRBV7-9 to TRBJ2-5, with D perhaps TRBD2 (6 bases). Germline lookup yields CDR1 SEHNR and CDR2 FQNEAQ (reference sequence). The V end lost 8 bases, the J end lost 2 bases, and 27 bases lay between the germline ends. The CDR3 is made up of 18 amino acids. CDR3 residues: CASPWGQPAGTVQETQYF. In DNA form, the CDR3 reads TGTGCCAGCCCCTGGGGCCAGCCGGCGGGGACGGTACAAGAGACCCAGTACTTC. The full variable domain, with the rest looked up from reference TRBV7-9 and TRBJ2-5, is DTGVSQNPRHKITKRGQNVTFRCDPISEHNRLYWYRQTLGQGPEFLTYFQNEAQLEKSRLLSDRFSAERPKGSFSTLEIQRTEQGDSAMYLCASPWGQPAGTVQETQYFGPGTRLLVL.

The CDR3 sequence: CASSLGVQETQYF. CDR3 in DNA: TGTGCCAGCTCACTGGGCGTGCAAGAGACCCAGTACTTC. The chain is built from TRBV18 and TRBJ2-5; no definite D call. This CDR3 spans 13 amino acids. Germline CDR1 is KGHSH and CDR2 is LQKENI. Trimming removed 4 bases at V and 2 bases at J, with 8 bases between.

V and J are TRBV15 and TRBJ2-1; 11 bases are shared with TRBD2. Trimming took 0 bases from V and 0 from J; bases not matched to a gene: 10. Germline assignment: CDR1 LNHNV and CDR2 YYDKDF (reference sequence). The CDR3 sequence is 20 residues long. The CDR3 loop reads CATSRDQLGTSGSSYNEQFF. DNA of the CDR3: TGTGCCACCAGCAGAGATCAGCTCGGGACTAGCGGAAGCTCCTACAATGAGCAGTTCTTC.

The sample holds a few counts of this clone. CDR3 nucleotide sequence: TGTGCCAGCAGCCAGGCGGGAGGCTCCTACAATGAGCAGTTCTTC. Translating gives CASSQAGGSYNEQFF. V gene TRBV3-1 (or the pseudogene TRBV3-2) combines with J gene TRBJ2-1; TRBD2 aligns across 8 bases. Germline CDR1 LGHDT, CDR2 YNNKEL (reference sequence). Germline trimming cut 3 bases from V and 0 bases from J; bases unmatched to any gene: 1. The CDR3 spans 15 residues.

The chain uses TRBV6-2 or TRBV6-3 and TRBJ2-3; 8 positions agree with TRBD2. V shed 2 bases, J shed 0 bases, and the junction held 4 bases outside the gene matches. Germline-derived CDR1 and CDR2 are MNHEY and SVGEGT. The CDR3 totals 16 residues. The CDR3 DNA follows: TGTGCCAGCAGTTACCAGACTAGCGTCAGCACAGATACGCAGTATTTT. This codes for CASSYQTSVSTDTQYF.

CDR3 loop: CASSRGLVFITGELFF. For the CDR3, the DNA is TGTGCCAGTAGTAGGGGACTAGTCTTTATCACCGGGGAGCTGTTTTTT. The chain recombines TRBV19 with TRBJ2-2; 8 bases line up with TRBD2. V trimming: 4 bases; J trimming: 4 bases; junction bases outside the gene matches: 8. The CDR3 runs 16 residues. The germline gives CDR1 LNHDA, CDR2 SQIVND (reference sequence).

This clone showed up just a few times. The rearrangement links TRBV4-1 to TRBJ1-1; D remains unclear. The CDR3 sequence is 16 residues long. Trimming took off 2 bases at V and 3 bases at J, with 16 bases between the two ends. CDR1 and CDR2 (germline): MGHRA, YSYEKL. The CDR3, as DNA: TGCGCCAGCAGCCAATCGAGAGGGAGGACGGACACTGAAGCTTTCTTT. This codes for CASSQSRGRTDTEAFF.

This clone was seen a few times. The rearrangement uses TRBV4-3 and TRBJ2-7, with D maybe TRBD2 (6 bases). CDR1 LGHNA and CDR2 YSLEER come from the germline V gene. V lost 1 base and J 3 bases, leaving 16 bases between the germline ends. The CDR3 runs 16 residues. CDR3 region: CASSQVWDSDFYEQYF. The DNA for the CDR3 is TGCGCCAGCAGCCAAGTTTGGGACTCCGACTTCTACGAGCAGTACTTC.

This chain connects TRBV7-3 to TRBJ2-3, with a weak D call TRBD2 (5 bases). In germline, CDR1 is SGHTA, CDR2 FQGTGA. Trimming cost V 3 bases and J 4 bases, with 14 bases left between them. The CDR3 contains 15 residues. The DNA for the CDR3 is TGTGCCAGCAGCTTGATTGGCGGGCGGGCAGATACGCAGTATTTT. Translated: CASSLIGGRADTQYF.

This clone was observed a single time. V usage is TRBV25-1 and J usage is TRBJ2-3, with a tentative D call TRBD2 (5 bases). Germline assignment: CDR1 MGHDK and CDR2 SYGVNS. This CDR3 has 15 amino acids. V was cut by 0 bases and J by 2 bases, with 9 bases left in between. The CDR3 reads CASSEYGGATDTQYF. CDR3 bases: TGTGCCAGCAGTGAATATGGAGGAGCCACAGATACGCAGTATTTT.

This clone occurred a few times. V gene TRBV28 combines with J gene TRBJ1-2; TRBD1 might be the D (6 bases). V lost 6 bases and J lost 8, with 16 bases in between. Germline lookup yields CDR1 MDHEN and CDR2 SYDVKM. The CDR3 consists of 13 residues. In nucleotides, the CDR3 is TGTGCCAGCAGACCTGACAGGCTCGGGGGCTACACCTTC. Its translation: CASRPDRLGGYTF.

The chain combines TRBV25-1 with TRBJ1-2; D may be TRBD1 (5 bases). V lost 6 bases, J lost 7 bases, and 18 bases lay in between. Per germline, CDR1 MGHDK and CDR2 SYGVNS. The CDR3 consists of 14 residues. The CDR3 DNA reads TGTGCCAGCAGCCGCGGGACTGGTGGTTTTGGCTACACCTTC. Encoded protein: CASSRGTGGFGYTF.

The chain recombines TRBV2 with TRBJ2-1; 10 bases agree with TRBD2. The V gene's germline CDR1 is SNHLY and CDR2 FYNNEI. CDR3 size: 15 residues. Trimming removed 1 base from V and 4 bases from J; junction bases left unmatched: 1. The DNA for the CDR3 is TGTGCCAGCAGTGAAGAACTAGCGGGGTACAATGAGCAGTTCTTC. Amino acids: CASSEELAGYNEQFF.

CDR3 region: CASRGGPEAFF. For the CDR3, the DNA is TGTGCCAGCAGGGGGGGGCCTGAAGCTTTCTTT. The V gene is TRBV6-4, the J gene TRBJ1-1; D is possibly TRBD1 (6 bases). CDR1 and CDR2 (germline): MRHNA, SNTAGT. The germline V and J ends were trimmed by 6 bases and 6 bases, with 8 bases remaining between them. There are 11 residues in the CDR3.

This chain joins TRBV7-2 and TRBJ1-1; 9 nucleotides agree with TRBD1. This CDR3 is 18 amino acids long. Per germline, CDR1 SGHTA and CDR2 FQGNSA. The trim removed 3 bases at V and 3 bases at J, leaving 14 bases unmatched. The CDR3 is CASSLAPYRGRLDTEAFF. The CDR3 bases are TGTGCCAGCAGCTTGGCCCCCTACAGGGGGCGTTTGGACACTGAAGCTTTCTTT.

This clone has more than one count but fewer than ten. This chain connects TRBV9 to TRBJ2-2, with TRBD1 identical over 9 bases. Germline V gene sequence: CDR1 SGDLS, CDR2 YYNGEE. CDR3 length: 17 residues. V shed 4 bases and J 5 bases; nucleotides not matched to a gene: 12. The DNA for the CDR3 is TGTGCCAGCAGCCCCCAGCGAGGGACAGGGTGGACCGGGGAGCTGTTTTTT. As protein: CASSPQRGTGWTGELFF.

This clone showed up just a few times. The rearrangement uses TRBV12-3 or TRBV12-4 and TRBJ1-2; no clear D. The CDR3 length is 12 residues. Trimming took off 4 bases at V and 8 bases at J, with 11 bases between the two ends. The CDR3 DNA sequence: TGTGCCAGCAGTTCTGGTCCGGTCGGCTACACCTTC. Amino acids: CASSSGPVGYTF.

V and J are TRBV6-5 and TRBJ1-3; possibly TRBD1 for D (6 bases). This CDR3 region has 15 residues. The germline gives CDR1 MNHEY, CDR2 SVGAGI. V dropped 0 bases and J dropped 3 bases, with 9 bases sitting between them. CDR3 nucleotides: TGTGCCAGCAGTTACTCGGGGGCTTTTGGAAACACCATATATTTT. It specifies CASSYSGAFGNTIYF.

The V call is TRBV19, the J call TRBJ1-6; 7 positions match TRBD1. This CDR3 contains 18 residues. Germline values: CDR1 LNHDA, CDR2 SQIVND (reference sequence). The V and J ends lost 2 bases and 0 bases, in that order; junction bases with no gene match: 7. CDR3 loop: CASSIMDRQSSYNSPLHF. The CDR3 nucleotides are TGTGCCAGTAGTATAATGGACAGGCAGAGCTCCTATAATTCACCCCTCCACTTT.

This chain uses TRBV5-1 with TRBJ2-2, with 8 bases identical to TRBD2. The CDR3 covers 16 residues. V shed 6 bases, J shed 6 bases, and the junction held 13 bases outside the gene matches. The germline gives CDR1 SGHRS, CDR2 YFSETQ. CDR3: CASTPRGGIPSGELFF. The CDR3 DNA follows: TGCGCCAGCACCCCCCGGGGGGGGATCCCTTCCGGGGAGCTGTTTTTT.

The V gene is TRBV7-3, the J gene TRBJ2-7; 9 bases align to TRBD1. The CDR3 sequence is 14 residues long. The J segment lost 3 bases and the V segment lost 5 bases, leaving 5 bases of the junction unmatched. Germline V gives CDR1 SGHTA, CDR2 FQGTGA. CDR3 protein: CASSITGGGYEQYF. In DNA form, the CDR3 reads TGTGCCAGCAGCATCACAGGGGGCGGCTACGAGCAGTACTTC.

This clone turned up a few times. V and J are TRBV7-8 and TRBJ2-5, with TRBD1 matching over 9 bases. CDR3 length: 14 residues. Losses at the gene ends were 4 bases for V and 6 bases for J; bases not matched to a gene: 6. Germline values: CDR1 SGHVS, CDR2 FQNEAQ. In nucleotides, the CDR3 is TGTGCCAGCAGCTCTGGACAGGGGACAAAGACCCAGTACTTC. As protein: CASSSGQGTKTQYF. The complete variable domain, with remaining parts taken from reference TRBV7-8 and TRBJ2-5, reads GAGVSQSPRYKVAKRGQDVALRCDPISGHVSLFWYQQALGQGPEFLTYFQNEAQLDKSGLPSDRFFAERPEGSVSTLKIQRTQQEDSAVYLCASSSGQGTKTQYFGPGTRLLVL.

This chain connects TRBV2 to TRBJ2-7, with 7 nucleotides matching TRBD2. After removal of 7 bases from V and 1 base from J, the junction contained 10 bases not matched to a gene. CDR1 SNHLY and CDR2 FYNNEI come from the germline V gene. This CDR3 has 15 amino acids. CDR3 DNA sequence: TGTGCCAGCACCCCGGGGGGTGAGGTTTCCTACGAGCAGTACTTC. Translation gives CASTPGGEVSYEQYF.